This T cell receptor (beta chain) originates from a study of early T cells in non-severe SARS-CoV-2 infection (dated by TCRdb to the early 2020s). A note on the overall study: Because TCR sequencing was done on bulk RNA from unsorted whole blood, the alpha and beta chains could not be paired.

The library was made by 5' RACE. The sequencer was a NextSeq 500. The TCR library protocol attached unique molecular identifiers to individual cDNA molecules to correct for sequencing error and PCR bias. Both TCR alpha and beta chains were sequenced, and tight co-correlation was observed between alpha and beta sequence abundances in each sample. As for how the authors treated the data: Decombinator V4 was used to annotate TCR sequences for V gene, J gene and CDR3. TCRs were defined as expanded if a significant change between any two time points was detected under a Poisson model with p below 0.0001. TCR abundances were normalised to the total number of TCRs sequenced per sample and were expressed as counts per million. TRAV1-2 paired with TRAJ12, TRAJ20 or TRAJ33 defined MAIT TCRs, while TRAV10 paired with TRAJ18 defined iNKT TCRs. VDJdb, accessed 1 November 2021, was searched for CMV, EBV and SARS-CoV-2 annotated TCRs, excluding TCRs annotated for multiple antigens. The public reads were run again by TCRdb, first through fastp at Q25 and then through MiXCR, and only productive beta chains were kept. Identical CDR3 protein sequences are pooled into one entry, listed with their most common genes and DNA. TCRdb, not the authors, supplied the V and J calls. The sample table contains around 52,000 distinct CDR3 sequences; only one count was recorded for roughly 6.2% of them. The ten largest clones represent roughly 3.9% of the sample.

Comments on this clonotype: Its antigen has not been determined. No base qualities exist here, and no much larger clone lies one base off it.

Overall results and qualifications from the work: VDJdb matching was skewed toward anti-spike CD8 responses and likely underestimated virus-specific expansions by missing private and CD4 specificities.

Deletion took 3 bases off V and 4 bases off J, with a span of 18 bases between the germline ends. CDR3 length: 17 amino acids, cysteine to phenylalanine. Only CDR3 DNA is held: 51 bases, read in frame from base 1. For CDR1 and CDR2, the germline V gene lists KGHSH and LQKENI. The study was a case-control design nested within a healthcare worker cohort in London, UK, with weekly nasopharyngeal swab PCR tests and blood sampling. Healthcare workers were recruited during the week of the UK lockdown, between 23 and 31 March 2020, and followed weekly for up to roughly 15 weeks. Sequencing was performed on whole blood. This chain joins TRBV18 to TRBJ2-2; the D gene is perhaps TRBD1 or TRBD2, as each covers 5 bases. The TCR sequence derives from an adult who was a healthcare worker with PCR-confirmed SARS-CoV-2 infection or an uninfected control (not recorded which). The CDR3 in this case is CASSPPRMRGPTGELFF. The nucleotide sequence reads as follows: TGTGCCAGCTCACCCCCCAGGATGAGGGGACCCACCGGGGAGCTGTTTTTT.